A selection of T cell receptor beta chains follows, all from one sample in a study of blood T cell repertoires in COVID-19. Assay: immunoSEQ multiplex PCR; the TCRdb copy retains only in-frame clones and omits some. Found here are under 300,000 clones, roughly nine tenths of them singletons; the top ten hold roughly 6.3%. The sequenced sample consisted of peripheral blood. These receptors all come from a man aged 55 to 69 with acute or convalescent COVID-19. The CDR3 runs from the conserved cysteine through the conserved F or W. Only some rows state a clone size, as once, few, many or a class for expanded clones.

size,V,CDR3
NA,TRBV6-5,CASSPQGNSNQPQHF
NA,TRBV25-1,CASATTGRGSPLHF
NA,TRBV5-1,CASSFARASGNTIYF
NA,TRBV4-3,CASSQKATSGRARDTQYF
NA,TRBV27,CASSVPRGQETQYF
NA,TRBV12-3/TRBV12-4,CASSFEVRETQYF
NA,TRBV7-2,CASSLGLAGGPSQFF
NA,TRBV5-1,CASSLGRASGNTIYF
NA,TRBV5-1,CASRWGQGMNTEAFF
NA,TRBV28,CASRKSFANTGELFF
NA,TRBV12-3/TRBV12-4,CASTQNTGELFF
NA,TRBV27,CASTKRTSGFNEQFF
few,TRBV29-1,CSVIGQGSNNEQFF
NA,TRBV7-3,CASSSGTSGRTRDEQFF
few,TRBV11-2,CASSDSIRGRRNEQFF
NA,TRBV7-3,CASSLRGLAGEDEQFF
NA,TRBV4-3,CASSQLRGTGELFF
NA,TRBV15,CATSREIRRNTIYF